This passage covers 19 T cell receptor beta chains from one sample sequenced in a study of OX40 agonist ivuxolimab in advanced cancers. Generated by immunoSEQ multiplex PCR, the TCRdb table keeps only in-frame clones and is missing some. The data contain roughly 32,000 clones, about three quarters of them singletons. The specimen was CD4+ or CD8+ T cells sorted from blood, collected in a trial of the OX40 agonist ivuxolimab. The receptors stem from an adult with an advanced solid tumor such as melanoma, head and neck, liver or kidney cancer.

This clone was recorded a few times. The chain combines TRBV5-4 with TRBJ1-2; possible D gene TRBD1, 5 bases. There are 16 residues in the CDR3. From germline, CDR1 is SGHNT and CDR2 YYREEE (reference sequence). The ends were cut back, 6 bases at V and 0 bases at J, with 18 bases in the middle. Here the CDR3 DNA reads TGTGCCAGCACTGCCGGGACGCATGGAGCTAACTATGGCTACACCTTC. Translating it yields CASTAGTHGANYGYTF.

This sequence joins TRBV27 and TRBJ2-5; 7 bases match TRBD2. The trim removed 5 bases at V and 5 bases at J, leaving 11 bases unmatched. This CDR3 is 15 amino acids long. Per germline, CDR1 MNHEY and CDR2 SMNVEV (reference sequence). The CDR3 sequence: CASSPSGAAWETQYF. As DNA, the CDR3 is TGTGCCAGCAGTCCCAGCGGGGCAGCCTGGGAGACCCAGTACTTC.

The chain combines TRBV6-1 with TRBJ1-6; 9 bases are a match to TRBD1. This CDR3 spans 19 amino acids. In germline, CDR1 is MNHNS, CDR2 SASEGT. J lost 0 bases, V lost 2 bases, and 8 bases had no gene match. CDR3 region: CASSEYWTGVNSYNSPLHF. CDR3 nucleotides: TGTGCCAGCAGTGAATACTGGACAGGGGTAAACTCCTATAATTCACCCCTCCACTTT.

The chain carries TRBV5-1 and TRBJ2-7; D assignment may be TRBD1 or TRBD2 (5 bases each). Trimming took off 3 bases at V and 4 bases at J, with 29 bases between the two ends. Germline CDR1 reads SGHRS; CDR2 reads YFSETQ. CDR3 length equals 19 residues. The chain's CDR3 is CASSSRLDNRGRDGYEQYF. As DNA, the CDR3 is TGCGCCAGCAGCTCCAGACTCGATAACCGGGGCCGCGACGGATACGAGCAGTACTTC.

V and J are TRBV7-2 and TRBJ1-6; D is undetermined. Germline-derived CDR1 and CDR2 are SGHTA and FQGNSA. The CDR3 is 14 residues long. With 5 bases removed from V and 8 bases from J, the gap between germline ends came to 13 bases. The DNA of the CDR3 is TGTGCCAGCAGCAGACCTTTATCGGATTCACCCCTCCACTTT. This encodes CASSRPLSDSPLHF.

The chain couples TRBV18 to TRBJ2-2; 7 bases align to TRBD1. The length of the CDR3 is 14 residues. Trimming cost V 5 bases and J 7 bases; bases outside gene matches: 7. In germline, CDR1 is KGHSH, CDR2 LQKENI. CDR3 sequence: CASSIGTVDGELFF. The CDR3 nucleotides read TGTGCCAGCTCAATTGGGACAGTCGACGGGGAGCTGTTTTTT.

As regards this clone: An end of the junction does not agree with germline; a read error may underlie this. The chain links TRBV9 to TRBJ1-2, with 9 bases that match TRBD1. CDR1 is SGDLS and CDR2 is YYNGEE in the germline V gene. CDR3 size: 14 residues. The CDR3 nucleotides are TGTGCCGGCAGGCCGGGACAGGGCCTTGGTGGCTACACCTTC. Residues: CAGRPGQGLGGYTF.

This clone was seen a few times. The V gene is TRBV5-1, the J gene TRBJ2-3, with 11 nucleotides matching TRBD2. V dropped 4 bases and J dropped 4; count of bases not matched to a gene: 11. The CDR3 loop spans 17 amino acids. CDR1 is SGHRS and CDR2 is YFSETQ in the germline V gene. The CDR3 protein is CASSATLAGGPPDTQYF. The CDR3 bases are TGCGCCAGCAGCGCAACCCTAGCGGGGGGTCCCCCAGATACGCAGTATTTT.

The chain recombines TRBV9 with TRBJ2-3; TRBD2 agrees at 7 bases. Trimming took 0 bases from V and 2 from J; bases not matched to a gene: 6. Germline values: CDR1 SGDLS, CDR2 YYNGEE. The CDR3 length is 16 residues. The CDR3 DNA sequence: TGTGCCAGCAGCGTAGTTGGGCGGGGGAACACAGATACGCAGTATTTT. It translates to CASSVVGRGNTDTQYF.

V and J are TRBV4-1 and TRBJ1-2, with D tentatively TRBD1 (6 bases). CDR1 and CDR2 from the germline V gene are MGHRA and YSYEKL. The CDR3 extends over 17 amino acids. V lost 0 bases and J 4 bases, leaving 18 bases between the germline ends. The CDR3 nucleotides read TGCGCCAGCAGCCAAGATGCACAGGGTAACTCTGGCTATGGCTACACCTTC. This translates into CASSQDAQGNSGYGYTF.

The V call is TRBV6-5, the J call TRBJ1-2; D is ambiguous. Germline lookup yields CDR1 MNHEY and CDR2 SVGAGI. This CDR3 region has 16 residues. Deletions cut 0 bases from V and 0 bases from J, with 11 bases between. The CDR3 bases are TGTGCCAGCAGTTACTCTGGCGGCCAAGCTAACTATGGCTACACCTTC. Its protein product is CASSYSGGQANYGYTF.

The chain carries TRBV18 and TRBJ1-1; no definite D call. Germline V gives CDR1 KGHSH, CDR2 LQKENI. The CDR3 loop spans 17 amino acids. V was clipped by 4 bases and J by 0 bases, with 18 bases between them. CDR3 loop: CASSRAAIGRMNTEAFF. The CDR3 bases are TGTGCCAGCTCACGAGCTGCGATAGGGAGGATGAACACTGAAGCTTTCTTT.

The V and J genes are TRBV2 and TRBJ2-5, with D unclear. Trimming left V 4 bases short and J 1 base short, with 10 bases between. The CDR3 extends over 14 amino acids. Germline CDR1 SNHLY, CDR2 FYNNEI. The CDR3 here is CASSGTDFQETQYF. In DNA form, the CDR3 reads TGTGCCAGCAGTGGGACCGACTTCCAAGAGACCCAGTACTTC.

The CDR3 sequence: CASSESGTETQETQYF. In DNA form, the CDR3 reads TGTGCCAGCAGTGAATCCGGGACAGAAACTCAAGAGACCCAGTACTTC. The rearrangement uses TRBV6-1 and TRBJ2-5; 7 nucleotides align to TRBD1. Germline lookup yields CDR1 MNHNS and CDR2 SASEGT. This CDR3 has 16 amino acids. The junction had 8 bases not matched to a gene; V was cut back by 2 bases and J by 2 bases.

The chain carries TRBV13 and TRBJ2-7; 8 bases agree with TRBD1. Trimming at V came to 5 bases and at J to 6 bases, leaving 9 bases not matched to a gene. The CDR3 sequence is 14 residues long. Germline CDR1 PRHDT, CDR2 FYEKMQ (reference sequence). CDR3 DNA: TGTGCCAGCAGCCTAACGACAGGGGTTGGCGAGCAGTACTTC. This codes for CASSLTTGVGEQYF.

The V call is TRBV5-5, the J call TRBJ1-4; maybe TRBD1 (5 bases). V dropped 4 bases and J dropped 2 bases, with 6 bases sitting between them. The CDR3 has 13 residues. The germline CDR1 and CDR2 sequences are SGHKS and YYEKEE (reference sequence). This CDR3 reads CASSRDTNEKLFF. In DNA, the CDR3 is TGTGCCAGCAGCCGGGACACTAATGAAAAACTGTTTTTT.

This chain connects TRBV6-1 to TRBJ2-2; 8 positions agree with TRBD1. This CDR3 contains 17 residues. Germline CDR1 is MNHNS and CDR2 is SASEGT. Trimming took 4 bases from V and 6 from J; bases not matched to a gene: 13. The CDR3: CASSGSRGRYSPGELFF. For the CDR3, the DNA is TGTGCCAGCAGTGGAAGCAGGGGGCGATATAGCCCCGGGGAGCTGTTTTTT.

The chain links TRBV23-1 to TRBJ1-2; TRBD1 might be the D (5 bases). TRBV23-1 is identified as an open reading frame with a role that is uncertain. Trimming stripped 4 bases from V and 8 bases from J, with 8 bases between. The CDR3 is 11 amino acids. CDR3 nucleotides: TGCGCCAGCAGTCGGTGGGGGGGCTACACCTTC. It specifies CASSRWGGYTF.

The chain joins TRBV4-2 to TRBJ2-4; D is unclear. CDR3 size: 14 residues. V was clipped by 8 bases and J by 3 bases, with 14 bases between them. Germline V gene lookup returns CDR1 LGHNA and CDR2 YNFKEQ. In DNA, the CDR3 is TGTGCCAGCCAGCGAGACGCGAGCAAAAACATTCAGTACTTC. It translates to CASQRDASKNIQYF.